Described below is a single T cell receptor beta chain sequence and its context. The antigen remains undetermined. The sample comes from a study of T-cell reconstitution after alpha-beta-depleted transplantation in children. Study-level findings and limits: Alpha-beta T cells about two months after transplant reportedly derived from several hundred expanded graft clones.

A TCRbeta library incorporating unique molecular identifiers was prepared. TCRdb analysed the PCR reads with MiXCR anew, one entry per CDR3 protein. The sample lists a few hundred thousand distinct CDR3 sequences, 23% occurring once. The CDR3 is 13 amino acids. CDR1 WSHSY and CDR2 SAAADI come from the germline V gene. V was pared by 2 bases and J by 5 bases, with 9 bases between. The chain links TRBV10-2 to TRBJ1-1; D gene unclear. The receptor comes from a male patient between 5 and 17 years old who had a stem cell transplant for acute lymphoblastic leukemia, so the T cells may come from the graft donor. The source was PBMCs, mostly from graft donor cells, collected 180 days after TCRalphabeta/CD19-depleted stem cell transplant. The CDR3 sequence is CASSEGGRTEAFF. DNA for the CDR3: TGCGCCAGCAGTGAGGGAGGGAGGACTGAAGCTTTCTTT.